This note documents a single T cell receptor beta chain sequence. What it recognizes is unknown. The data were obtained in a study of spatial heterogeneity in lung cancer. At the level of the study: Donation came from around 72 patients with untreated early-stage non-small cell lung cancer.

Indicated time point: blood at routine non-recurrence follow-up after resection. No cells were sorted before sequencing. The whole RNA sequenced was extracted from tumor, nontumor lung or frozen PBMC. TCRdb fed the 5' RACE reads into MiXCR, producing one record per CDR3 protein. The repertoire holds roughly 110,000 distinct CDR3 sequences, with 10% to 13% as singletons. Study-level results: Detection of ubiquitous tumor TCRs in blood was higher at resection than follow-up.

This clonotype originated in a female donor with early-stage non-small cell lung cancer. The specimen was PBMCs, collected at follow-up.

CDR3: CSASLYTSGFREQYF. CDR3 in DNA: TGCAGTGCTAGTTTATATACTAGCGGGTTTCGGGAGCAGTACTTC. This chain links TRBV20-1 with TRBJ2-7, with 9 bases that match TRBD2. CDR1 DFQATT and CDR2 SNEGSKA come from the germline V gene (reference sequence). There are 15 residues in the CDR3. The V gene end was trimmed by 3 bases and the J gene end by 7 bases; junction bases not matched to a gene: 13.